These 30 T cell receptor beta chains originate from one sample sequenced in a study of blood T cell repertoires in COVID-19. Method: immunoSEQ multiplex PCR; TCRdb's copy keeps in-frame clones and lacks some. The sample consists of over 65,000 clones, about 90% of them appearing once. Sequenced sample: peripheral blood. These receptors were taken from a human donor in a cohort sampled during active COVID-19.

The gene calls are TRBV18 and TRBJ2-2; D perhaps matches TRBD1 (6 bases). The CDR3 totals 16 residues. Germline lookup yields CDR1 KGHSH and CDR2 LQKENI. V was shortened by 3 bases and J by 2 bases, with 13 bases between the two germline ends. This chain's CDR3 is CASSPLLRGNTGELFF. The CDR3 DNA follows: TGTGCCAGCTCACCCCTACTCAGGGGAAACACCGGGGAGCTGTTTTTT.

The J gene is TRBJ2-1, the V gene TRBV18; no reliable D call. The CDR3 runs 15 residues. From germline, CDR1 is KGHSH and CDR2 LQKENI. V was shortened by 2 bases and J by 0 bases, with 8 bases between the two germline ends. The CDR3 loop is CASSPGPSSYNEQFF. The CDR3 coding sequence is TGTGCCAGCTCACCAGGTCCGAGCTCCTACAATGAGCAGTTCTTC.

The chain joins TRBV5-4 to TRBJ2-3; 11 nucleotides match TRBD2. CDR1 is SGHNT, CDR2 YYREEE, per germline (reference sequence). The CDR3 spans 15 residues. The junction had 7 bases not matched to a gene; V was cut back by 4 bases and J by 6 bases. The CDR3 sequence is CASSMIIAGGDTQYF. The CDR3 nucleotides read TGTGCCAGCAGCATGATTATAGCGGGGGGGGATACGCAGTATTTT.

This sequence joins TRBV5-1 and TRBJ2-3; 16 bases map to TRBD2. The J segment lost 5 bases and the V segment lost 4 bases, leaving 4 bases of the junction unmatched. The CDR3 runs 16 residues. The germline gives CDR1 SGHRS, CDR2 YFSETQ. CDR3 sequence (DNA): TGCGCCAGCAGCCCCGGGACTAGCGGGGGGGTAGATACGCAGTATTTT. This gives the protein CASSPGTSGGVDTQYF.

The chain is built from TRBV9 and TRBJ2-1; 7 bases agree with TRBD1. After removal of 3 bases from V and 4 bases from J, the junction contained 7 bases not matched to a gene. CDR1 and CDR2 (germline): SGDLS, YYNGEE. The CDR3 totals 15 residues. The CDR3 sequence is CASSEGTAPYNEQFF. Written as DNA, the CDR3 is TGTGCCAGCAGCGAGGGGACAGCGCCGTACAATGAGCAGTTCTTC.

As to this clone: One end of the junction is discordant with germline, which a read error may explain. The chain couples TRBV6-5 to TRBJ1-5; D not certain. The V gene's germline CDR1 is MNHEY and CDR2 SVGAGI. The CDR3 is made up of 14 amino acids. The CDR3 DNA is TGTGCCTGCAGTCGGGTTGGAAACAATCAGCCCCAGCATTTT. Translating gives CACSRVGNNQPQHF.

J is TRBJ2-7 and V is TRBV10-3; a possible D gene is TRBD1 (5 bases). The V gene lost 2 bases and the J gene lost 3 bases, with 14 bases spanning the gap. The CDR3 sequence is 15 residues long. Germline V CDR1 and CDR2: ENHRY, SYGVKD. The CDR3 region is CAISEPRTPSYEQYF. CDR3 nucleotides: TGTGCCATCAGTGAGCCTAGGACACCTAGCTACGAGCAGTACTTC.

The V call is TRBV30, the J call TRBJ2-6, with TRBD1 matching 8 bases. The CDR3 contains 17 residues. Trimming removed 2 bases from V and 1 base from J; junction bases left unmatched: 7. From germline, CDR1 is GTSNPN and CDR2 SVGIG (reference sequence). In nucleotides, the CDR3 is TGTGCCTGGAGTCAGGGGGCAGTACTTTCTGGGGCCAACGTCCTGACTTTC. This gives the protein CAWSQGAVLSGANVLTF.

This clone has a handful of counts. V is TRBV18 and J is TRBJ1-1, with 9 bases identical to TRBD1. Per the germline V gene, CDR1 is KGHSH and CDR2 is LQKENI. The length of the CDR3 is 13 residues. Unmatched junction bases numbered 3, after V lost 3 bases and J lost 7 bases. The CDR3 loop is CASSPGTGREAFF. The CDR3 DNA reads TGTGCCAGCTCACCGGGGACAGGGCGTGAAGCTTTCTTT.

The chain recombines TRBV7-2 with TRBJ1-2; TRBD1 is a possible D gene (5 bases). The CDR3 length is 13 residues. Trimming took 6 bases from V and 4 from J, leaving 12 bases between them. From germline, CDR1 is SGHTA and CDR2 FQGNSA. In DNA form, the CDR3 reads TGTGCCAGCAGTCGACAGTTTTCCTATGGCTACACCTTC. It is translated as CASSRQFSYGYTF.

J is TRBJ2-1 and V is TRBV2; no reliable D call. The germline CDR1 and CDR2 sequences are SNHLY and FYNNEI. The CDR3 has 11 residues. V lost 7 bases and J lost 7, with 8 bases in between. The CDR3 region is CASTVGNEQFF. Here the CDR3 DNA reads TGTGCCAGCACGGTCGGTAATGAGCAGTTCTTC.

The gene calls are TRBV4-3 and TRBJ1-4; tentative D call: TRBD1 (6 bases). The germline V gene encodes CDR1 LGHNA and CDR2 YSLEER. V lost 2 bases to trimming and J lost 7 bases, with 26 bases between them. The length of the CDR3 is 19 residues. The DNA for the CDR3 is TGCGCCAGCAGCCAAAGCTCAAAAAGGTCGGGGACACGTCCTGAAAAACTGTTTTTT. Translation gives CASSQSSKRSGTRPEKLFF.

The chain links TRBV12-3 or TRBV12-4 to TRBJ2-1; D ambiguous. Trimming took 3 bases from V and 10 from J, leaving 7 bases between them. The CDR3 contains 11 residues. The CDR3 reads CASSFLSEQFF. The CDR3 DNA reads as TGTGCCAGCAGTTTCTTGTCGGAGCAGTTCTTC.

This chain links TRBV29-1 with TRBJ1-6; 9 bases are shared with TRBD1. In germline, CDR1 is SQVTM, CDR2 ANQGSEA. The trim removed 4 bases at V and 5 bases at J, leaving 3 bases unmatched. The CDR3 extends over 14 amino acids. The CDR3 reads CSVGGDRDNSPLHF. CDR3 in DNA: TGCAGCGTTGGGGGGGACAGGGATAATTCACCCCTCCACTTT.

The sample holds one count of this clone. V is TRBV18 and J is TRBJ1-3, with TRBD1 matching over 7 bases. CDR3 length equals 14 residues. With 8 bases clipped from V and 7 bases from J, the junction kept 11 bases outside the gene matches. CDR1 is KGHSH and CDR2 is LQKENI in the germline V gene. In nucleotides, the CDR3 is TGTGCCAGCGGGGACAGCCGCGGGGGGAACACCATATATTTT. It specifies CASGDSRGGNTIYF.

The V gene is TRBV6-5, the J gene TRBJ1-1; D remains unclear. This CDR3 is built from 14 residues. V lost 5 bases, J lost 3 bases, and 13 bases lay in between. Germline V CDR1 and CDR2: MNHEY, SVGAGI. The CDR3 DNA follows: TGTGCCAGCAGTAGCGCTAGCGGTGACACTGAAGCTTTCTTT. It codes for CASSSASGDTEAFF.

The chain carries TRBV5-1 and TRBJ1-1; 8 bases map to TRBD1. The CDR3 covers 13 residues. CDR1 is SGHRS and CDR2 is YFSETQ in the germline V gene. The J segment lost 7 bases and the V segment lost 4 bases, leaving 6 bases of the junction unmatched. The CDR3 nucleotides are TGCGCCAGCAGCCCTGGACAGGGAATTGAAGCTTTCTTT. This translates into CASSPGQGIEAFF.

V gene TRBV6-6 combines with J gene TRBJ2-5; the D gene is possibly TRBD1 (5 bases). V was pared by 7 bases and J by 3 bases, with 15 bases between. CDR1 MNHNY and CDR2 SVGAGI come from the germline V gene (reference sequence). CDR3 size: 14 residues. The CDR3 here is CASTQDRIEETQYF. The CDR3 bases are TGTGCCAGCACCCAAGACAGAATAGAAGAGACCCAGTACTTC.

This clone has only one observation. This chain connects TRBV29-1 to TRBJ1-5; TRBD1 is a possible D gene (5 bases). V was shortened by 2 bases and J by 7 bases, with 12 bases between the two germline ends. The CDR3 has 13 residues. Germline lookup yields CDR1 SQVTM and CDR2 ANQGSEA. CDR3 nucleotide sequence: TGCAGCGTTGAACCGAGGCAGGGCCAGCCCCAGCATTTT. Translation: CSVEPRQGQPQHF.

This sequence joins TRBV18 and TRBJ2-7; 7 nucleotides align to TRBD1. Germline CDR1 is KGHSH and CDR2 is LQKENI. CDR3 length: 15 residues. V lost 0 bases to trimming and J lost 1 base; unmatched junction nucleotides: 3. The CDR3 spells CASSPPWTGSYEQYF. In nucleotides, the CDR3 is TGTGCCAGCTCACCACCGTGGACAGGTTCCTACGAGCAGTACTTC.

CDR3 sequence (DNA): TGTGCCAGCAGTTCGACAGGGAACTATGGCTACACCTTC. This codes for CASSSTGNYGYTF. The chain recombines TRBV6-5 with TRBJ1-2, with 7 positions matching TRBD1. There are 13 residues in the CDR3. Per the germline V gene, CDR1 is MNHEY and CDR2 is SVGAGI. The V gene end was trimmed by 4 bases and the J gene end by 2 bases; junction bases not matched to a gene: 1.

CDR3 amino acids: CASSISAGTGVADTQYF. CDR3 in DNA: TGTGCCAGTAGTATCTCAGCCGGGACAGGGGTCGCAGATACGCAGTATTTT. The chain joins TRBV19 to TRBJ2-3; 10 bases agree with TRBD1. The germline V gene has CDR1 LNHDA and CDR2 SQIVND (reference sequence). The CDR3 has 17 amino acids. Germline trimming cut 3 bases from V and 4 bases from J; bases unmatched to any gene: 10.

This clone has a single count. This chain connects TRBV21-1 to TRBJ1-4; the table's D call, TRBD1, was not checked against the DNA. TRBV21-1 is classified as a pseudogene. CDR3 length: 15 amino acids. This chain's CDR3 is CASSRRQPTNEKLFF. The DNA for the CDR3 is TGTGCCAGCAGCAGAAGACAGCCAACTAATGAAAAACTGTTTTTT.

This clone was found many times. The CDR3 spells CASSSTGYGEQYF. The CDR3 DNA follows: TGTGCCAGCAGCTCCACAGGGTATGGCGAGCAGTACTTC. The rearrangement uses TRBV7-9 and TRBJ2-7; possibly TRBD1 for D (6 bases). V lost 4 bases and J lost 6, with 13 bases in between. The V gene's germline CDR1 is SEHNR and CDR2 FQNEAQ (reference sequence). The CDR3 loop spans 13 amino acids.

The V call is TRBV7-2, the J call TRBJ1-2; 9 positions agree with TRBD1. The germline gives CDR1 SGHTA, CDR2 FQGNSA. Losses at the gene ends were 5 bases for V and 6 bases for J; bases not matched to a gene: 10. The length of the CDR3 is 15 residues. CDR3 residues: CASSPWRDRVNGYTF. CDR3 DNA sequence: TGTGCCAGCAGCCCTTGGCGGGACAGGGTAAATGGCTACACCTTC.

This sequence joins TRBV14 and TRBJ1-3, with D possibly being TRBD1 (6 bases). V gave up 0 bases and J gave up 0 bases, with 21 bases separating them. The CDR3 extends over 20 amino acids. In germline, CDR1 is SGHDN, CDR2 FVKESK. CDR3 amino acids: CASSQERAKDRSFSGNTIYF. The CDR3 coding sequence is TGTGCCAGCAGCCAAGAGAGGGCAAAAGACAGGTCTTTCTCTGGAAACACCATATATTTT.

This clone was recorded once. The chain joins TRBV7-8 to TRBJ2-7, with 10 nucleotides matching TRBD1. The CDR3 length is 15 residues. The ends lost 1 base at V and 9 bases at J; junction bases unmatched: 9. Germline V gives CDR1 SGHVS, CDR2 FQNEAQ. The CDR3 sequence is CASSLVLRDRGVQYF. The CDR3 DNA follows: TGTGCCAGCAGCTTAGTTCTTCGGGACAGGGGCGTGCAGTACTTC. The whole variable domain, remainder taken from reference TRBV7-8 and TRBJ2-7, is GAGVSQSPRYKVAKRGQDVALRCDPISGHVSLFWYQQALGQGPEFLTYFQNEAQLDKSGLPSDRFFAERPEGSVSTLKIQRTQQEDSAVYLCASSLVLRDRGVQYFGPGTRLTVT.

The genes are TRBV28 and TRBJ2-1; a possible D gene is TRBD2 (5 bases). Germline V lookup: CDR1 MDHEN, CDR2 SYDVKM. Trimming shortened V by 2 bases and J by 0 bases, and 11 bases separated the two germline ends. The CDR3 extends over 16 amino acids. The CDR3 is CASSLGIASSYNEQFF. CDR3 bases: TGTGCCAGCAGTTTAGGGATAGCGAGCTCCTACAATGAGCAGTTCTTC.

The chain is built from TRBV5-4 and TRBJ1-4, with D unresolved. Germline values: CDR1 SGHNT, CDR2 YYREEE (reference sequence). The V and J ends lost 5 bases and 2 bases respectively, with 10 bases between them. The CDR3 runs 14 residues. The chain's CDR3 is CASSPGGTNEKLFF. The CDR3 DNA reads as TGTGCCAGCAGTCCAGGTGGGACTAATGAAAAACTGTTTTTT.

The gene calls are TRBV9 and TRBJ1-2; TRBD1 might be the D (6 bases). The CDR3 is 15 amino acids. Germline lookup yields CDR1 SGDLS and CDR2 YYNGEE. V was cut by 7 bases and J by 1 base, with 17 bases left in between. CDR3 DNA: TGTGCCAGCTCCGGAAGGACAGACTTTAACTATGGCTACACCTTC. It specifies CASSGRTDFNYGYTF. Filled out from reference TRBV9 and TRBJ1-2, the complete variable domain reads DSGVTQTPKHLITATGQRVTLRCSPRSGDLSVYWYQQSLDQGLQFLIQYYNGEERAKGNILERFSAQQFPDLHSELNLSSLELGDSALYFCASSGRTDFNYGYTFGSGTRLTVV.